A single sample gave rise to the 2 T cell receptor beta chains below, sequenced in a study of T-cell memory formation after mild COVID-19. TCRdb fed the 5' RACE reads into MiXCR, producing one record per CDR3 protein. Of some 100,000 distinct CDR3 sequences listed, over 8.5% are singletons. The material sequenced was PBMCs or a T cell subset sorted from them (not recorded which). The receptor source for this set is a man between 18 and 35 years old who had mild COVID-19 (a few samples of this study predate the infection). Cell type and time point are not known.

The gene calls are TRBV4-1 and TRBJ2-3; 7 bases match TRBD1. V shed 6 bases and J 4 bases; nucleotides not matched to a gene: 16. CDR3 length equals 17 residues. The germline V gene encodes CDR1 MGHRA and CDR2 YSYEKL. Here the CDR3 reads CASSPTTSTGVADTQYF. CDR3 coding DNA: TGCGCCAGCAGTCCTACTACGTCCACAGGGGTCGCAGATACGCAGTATTTT.

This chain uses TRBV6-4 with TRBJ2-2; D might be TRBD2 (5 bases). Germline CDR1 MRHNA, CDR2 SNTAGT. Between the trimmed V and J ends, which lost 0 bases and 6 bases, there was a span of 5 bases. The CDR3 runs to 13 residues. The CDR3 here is CASSDSGAGELFF. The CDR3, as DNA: TGTGCCAGCAGTGACTCCGGGGCCGGGGAGCTGTTTTTT.